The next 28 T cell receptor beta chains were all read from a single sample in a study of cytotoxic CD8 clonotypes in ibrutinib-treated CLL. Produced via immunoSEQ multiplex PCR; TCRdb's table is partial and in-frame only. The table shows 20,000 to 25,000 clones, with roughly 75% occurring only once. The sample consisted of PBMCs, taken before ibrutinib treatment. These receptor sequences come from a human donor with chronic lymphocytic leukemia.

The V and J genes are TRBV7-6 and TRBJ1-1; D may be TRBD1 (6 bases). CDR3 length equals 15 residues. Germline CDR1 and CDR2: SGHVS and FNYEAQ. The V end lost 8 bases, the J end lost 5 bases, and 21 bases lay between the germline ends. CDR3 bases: TGTGCCAGCCTCCAAACTGGGGGCGGGAATACTGAAGCTTTCTTT. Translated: CASLQTGGGNTEAFF.

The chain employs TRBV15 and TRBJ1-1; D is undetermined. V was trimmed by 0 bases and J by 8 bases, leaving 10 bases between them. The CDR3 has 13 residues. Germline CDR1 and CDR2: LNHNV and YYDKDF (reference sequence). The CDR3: CATSRELLREAFF. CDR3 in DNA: TGTGCCACCAGCAGAGAACTCCTACGAGAAGCTTTCTTT.

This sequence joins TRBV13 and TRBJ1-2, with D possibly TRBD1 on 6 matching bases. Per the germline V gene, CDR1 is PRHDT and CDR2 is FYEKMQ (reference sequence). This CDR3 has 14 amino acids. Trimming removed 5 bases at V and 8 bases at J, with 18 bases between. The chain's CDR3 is CASSKADRTDGYTF. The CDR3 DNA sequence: TGTGCCAGCAGCAAGGCTGACAGGACCGACGGCTACACCTTC.

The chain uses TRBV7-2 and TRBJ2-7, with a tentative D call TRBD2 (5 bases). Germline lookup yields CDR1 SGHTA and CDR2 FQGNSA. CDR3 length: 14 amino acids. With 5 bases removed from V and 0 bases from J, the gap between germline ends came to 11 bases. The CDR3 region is CASSTAGNSYEQYF. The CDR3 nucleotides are TGTGCCAGCAGCACAGCCGGGAACTCCTACGAGCAGTACTTC.

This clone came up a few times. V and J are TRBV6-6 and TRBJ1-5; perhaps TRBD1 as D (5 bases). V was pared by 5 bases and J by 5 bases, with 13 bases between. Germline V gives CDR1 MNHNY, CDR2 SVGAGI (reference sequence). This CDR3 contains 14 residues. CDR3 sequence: CASSPGPFYQPQHF. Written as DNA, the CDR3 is TGTGCCAGCAGTCCGGGGCCCTTTTATCAGCCCCAGCATTTT.

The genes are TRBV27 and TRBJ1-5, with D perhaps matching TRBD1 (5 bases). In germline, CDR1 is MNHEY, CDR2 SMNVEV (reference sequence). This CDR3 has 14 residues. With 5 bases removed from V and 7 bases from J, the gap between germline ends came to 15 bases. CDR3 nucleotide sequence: TGTGCCAGCAGTCTCCGGGACGGGGGGCAGCCCCAGCATTTT. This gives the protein CASSLRDGGQPQHF.

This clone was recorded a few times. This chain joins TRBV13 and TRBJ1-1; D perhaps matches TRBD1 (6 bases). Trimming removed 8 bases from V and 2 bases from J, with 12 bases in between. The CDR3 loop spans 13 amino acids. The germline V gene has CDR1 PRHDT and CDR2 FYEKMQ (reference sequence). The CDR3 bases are TGTGCCAGCCACCTGACAGGAAACACTGAAGCTTTCTTT. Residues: CASHLTGNTEAFF.

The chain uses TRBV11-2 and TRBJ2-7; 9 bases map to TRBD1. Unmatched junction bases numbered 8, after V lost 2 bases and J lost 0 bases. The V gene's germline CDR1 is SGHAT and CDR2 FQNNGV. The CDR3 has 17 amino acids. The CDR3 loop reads CASSLRAVDRGSYEQYF. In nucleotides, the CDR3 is TGTGCCAGCAGCTTAAGGGCTGTGGACAGGGGCTCCTACGAGCAGTACTTC. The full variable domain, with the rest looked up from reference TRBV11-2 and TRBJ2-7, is EAGVAQSPRYKIIEKRQSVAFWCNPISGHATLYWYQQILGQGPKLLIQFQNNGVVDDSQLPKDRFSAERLKGVDSTLKIQPAKLEDSAVYLCASSLRAVDRGSYEQYFGPGTRLTVT.

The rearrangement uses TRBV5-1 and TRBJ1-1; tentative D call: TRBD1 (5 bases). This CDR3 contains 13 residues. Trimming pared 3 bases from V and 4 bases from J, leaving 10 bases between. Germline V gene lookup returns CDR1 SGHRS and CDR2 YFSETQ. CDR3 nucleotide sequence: TGCGCCAGCAGCTGGGGCAGGGCCACTGAAGCTTTCTTT. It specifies CASSWGRATEAFF.

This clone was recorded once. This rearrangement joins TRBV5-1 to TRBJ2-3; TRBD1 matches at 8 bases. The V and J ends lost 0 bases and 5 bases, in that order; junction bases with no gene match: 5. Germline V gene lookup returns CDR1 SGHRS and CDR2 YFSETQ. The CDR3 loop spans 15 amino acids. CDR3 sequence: CASSLARGHRDTQYF. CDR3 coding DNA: TGCGCCAGCAGCTTGGCCAGGGGGCATAGAGATACGCAGTATTTT.

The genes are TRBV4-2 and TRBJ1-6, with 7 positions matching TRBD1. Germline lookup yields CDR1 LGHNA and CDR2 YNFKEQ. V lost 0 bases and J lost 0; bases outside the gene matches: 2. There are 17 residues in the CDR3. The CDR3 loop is CASSQEEGASYNSPLHF. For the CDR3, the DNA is TGTGCCAGCAGCCAAGAGGAGGGGGCCTCCTATAATTCACCCCTCCACTTT.

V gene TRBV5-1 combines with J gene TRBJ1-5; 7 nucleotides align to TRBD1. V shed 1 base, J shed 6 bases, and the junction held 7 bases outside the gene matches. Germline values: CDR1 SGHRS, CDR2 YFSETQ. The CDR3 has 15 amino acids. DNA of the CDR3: TGCGCCAGCAGCTTGACAAGGGGGCCAGGTCAGCCCCAGCATTTT. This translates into CASSLTRGPGQPQHF.

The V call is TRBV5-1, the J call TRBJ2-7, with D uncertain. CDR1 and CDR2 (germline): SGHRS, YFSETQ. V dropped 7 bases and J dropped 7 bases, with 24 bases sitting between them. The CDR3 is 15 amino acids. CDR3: CASSISPTEYREQYF. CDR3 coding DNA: TGCGCCAGCTCTATTTCGCCGACGGAGTATCGTGAGCAGTACTTC.

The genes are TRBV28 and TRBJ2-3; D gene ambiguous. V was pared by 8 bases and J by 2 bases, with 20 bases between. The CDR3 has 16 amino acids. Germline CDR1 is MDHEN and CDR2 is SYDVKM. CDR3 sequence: CASPREGQIVTDTQYF. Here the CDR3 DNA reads TGTGCCAGCCCTAGAGAAGGTCAGATCGTCACAGATACGCAGTATTTT.

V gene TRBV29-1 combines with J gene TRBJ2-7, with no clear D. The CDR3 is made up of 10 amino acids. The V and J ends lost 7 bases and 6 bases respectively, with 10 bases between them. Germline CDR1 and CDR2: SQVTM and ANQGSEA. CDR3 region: CSAHYGEQYF. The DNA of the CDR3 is TGCAGCGCGCACTACGGCGAGCAGTACTTC.

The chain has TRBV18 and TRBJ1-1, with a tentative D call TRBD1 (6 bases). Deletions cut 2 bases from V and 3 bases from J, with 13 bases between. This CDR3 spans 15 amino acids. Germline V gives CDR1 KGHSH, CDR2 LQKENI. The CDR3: CASSPKGTLDTEAFF. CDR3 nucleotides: TGTGCCAGCTCACCAAAGGGGACACTTGACACTGAAGCTTTCTTT.

The CDR3 sequence is CASTSPDRVAQPQHF. The CDR3 DNA is TGTGCCAGTACCTCCCCGGACAGGGTAGCTCAGCCCCAGCATTTT. The genes are TRBV19 and TRBJ1-5; 8 bases align to TRBD1. V lost 7 bases, J lost 6 bases, and 11 bases stayed unmatched. The CDR3 spans 15 residues. Germline lookup yields CDR1 LNHDA and CDR2 SQIVND (reference sequence).

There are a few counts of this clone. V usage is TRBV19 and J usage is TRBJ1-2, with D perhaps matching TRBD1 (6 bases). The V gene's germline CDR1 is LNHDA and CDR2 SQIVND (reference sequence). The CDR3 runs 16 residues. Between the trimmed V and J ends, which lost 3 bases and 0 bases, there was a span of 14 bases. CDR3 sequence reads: CASSMGHLEANYGYTF. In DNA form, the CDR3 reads TGTGCCAGTAGTATGGGACACCTAGAAGCTAACTATGGCTACACCTTC.

CDR3 residues: CASSLVVSDNEQFF. CDR3 in DNA: TGTGCCAGCAGCCTCGTCGTTTCGGACAATGAGCAGTTCTTC. The gene calls are TRBV7-6 and TRBJ2-1; D unclear. Looked up from germline, CDR1 is SGHVS and CDR2 is FNYEAQ. The V gene lost 5 bases and the J gene lost 5 bases, with 13 bases spanning the gap. The CDR3 runs 14 residues.

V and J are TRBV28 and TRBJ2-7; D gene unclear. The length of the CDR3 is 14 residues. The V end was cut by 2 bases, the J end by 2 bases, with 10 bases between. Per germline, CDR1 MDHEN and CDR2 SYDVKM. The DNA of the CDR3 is TGTGCCAGCAGTTTAATAGTGATCCCCTACGAGCAGTACTTC. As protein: CASSLIVIPYEQYF. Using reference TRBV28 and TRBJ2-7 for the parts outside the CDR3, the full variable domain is DVKVTQSSRYLVKRTGEKVFLECVQDMDHENMFWYRQDPGLGLRLIYFSYDVKMKEKGDIPEGYSVSREKKERFSLILESASTNQTSMYLCASSLIVIPYEQYFGPGTRLTVT.

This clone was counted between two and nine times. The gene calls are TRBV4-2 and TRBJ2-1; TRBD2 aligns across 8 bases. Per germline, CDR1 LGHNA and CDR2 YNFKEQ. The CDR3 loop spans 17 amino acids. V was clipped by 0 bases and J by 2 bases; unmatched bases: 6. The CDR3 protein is CASSQDASGGAYNEQFF. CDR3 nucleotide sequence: TGTGCCAGCAGCCAAGACGCCAGCGGGGGCGCCTACAATGAGCAGTTCTTC.

The CDR3 reads CASSKGIYEQYF. CDR3 nucleotides: TGTGCCAGCAGTAAGGGGATCTACGAGCAGTACTTC. This chain links TRBV27 with TRBJ2-7; D might be TRBD1 (5 bases). The CDR3 runs to 12 residues. Trimming cost V 5 bases and J 3 bases, with 8 bases left between them. Germline loops: CDR1 MNHEY, CDR2 SMNVEV (reference sequence).

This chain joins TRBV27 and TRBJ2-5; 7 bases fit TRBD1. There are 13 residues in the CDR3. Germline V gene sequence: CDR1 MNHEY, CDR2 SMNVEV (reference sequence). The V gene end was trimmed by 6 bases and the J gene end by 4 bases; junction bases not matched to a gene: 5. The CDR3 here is CASRKGAPETQYF. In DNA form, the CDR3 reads TGTGCCAGCAGAAAGGGGGCCCCAGAGACCCAGTACTTC.

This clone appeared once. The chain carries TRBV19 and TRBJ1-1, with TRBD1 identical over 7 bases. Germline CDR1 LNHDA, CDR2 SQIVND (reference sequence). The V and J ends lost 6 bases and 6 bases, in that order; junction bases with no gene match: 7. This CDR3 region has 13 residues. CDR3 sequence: CASRGTGTAEAFF. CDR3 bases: TGTGCCAGTAGGGGTACGGGGACAGCTGAAGCTTTCTTT.

CDR3: CASSRGLAGGEEQFF. CDR3 bases: TGTGCCAGCAGCCGAGGACTAGCGGGAGGGGAGGAGCAGTTCTTC. The rearrangement links TRBV7-3 to TRBJ2-1; 15 nucleotides line up with TRBD2. J was trimmed by 10 bases and V by 5 bases; bases with no gene match: 6. Germline CDR1 reads SGHTA; CDR2 reads FQGTGA. This CDR3 is 15 amino acids long.

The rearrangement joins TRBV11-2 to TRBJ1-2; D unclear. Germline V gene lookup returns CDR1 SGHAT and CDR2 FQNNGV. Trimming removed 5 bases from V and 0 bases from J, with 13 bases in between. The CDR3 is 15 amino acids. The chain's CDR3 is CASSHRSETNYGYTF. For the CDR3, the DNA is TGTGCCAGCAGCCACCGATCAGAAACTAACTATGGCTACACCTTC.

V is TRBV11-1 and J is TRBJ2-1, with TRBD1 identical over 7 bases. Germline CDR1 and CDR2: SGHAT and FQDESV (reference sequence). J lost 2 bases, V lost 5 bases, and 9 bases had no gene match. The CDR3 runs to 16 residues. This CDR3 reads CASSLITGTAYNEQFF. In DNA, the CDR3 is TGTGCCAGCAGCCTAATCACCGGGACAGCCTACAATGAGCAGTTCTTC.

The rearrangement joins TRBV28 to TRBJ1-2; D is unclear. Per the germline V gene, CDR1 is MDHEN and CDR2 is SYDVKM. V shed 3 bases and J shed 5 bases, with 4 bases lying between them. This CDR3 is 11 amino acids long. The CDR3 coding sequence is TGTGCCAGCAGTTTCCTATATGGCTACACCTTC. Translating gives CASSFLYGYTF.